This T cell receptor (beta chain) was profiled in a study of CD8 T cells in ankylosing spondylitis. This clonotype was seen repeatedly, ten times or more. Germline V gene sequence: CDR1 ENHRY, CDR2 SYGVKD. The V end was cut by 5 bases, the J end by 3 bases, with 10 bases between. This CDR3 is built from 13 residues. TCRdb re-called the 5' RACE reads through MiXCR, storing one row per CDR3 protein. The sample includes under 250,000 distinct CDR3 sequences, about 10% of them seen just once. The sequencing input was blood, either unsorted or a sorted T cell fraction (not recorded which). The receptor's source is a male donor with ankylosing spondylitis or in good health (not recorded which). The rearrangement uses TRBV10-3 and TRBJ1-2; D might be TRBD1 (5 bases). CDR3 loop: CAISLQEDYGYTF. The CDR3 bases are TGTGCCATCAGTTTACAGGAGGACTATGGCTACACCTTC.